This T cell receptor (beta chain) was identified in a study of cytomegalovirus exposure and HLA in healthy donors. About the research overall: Out of 170 million or so T cells, an earlier analysis found some 110 million unique TCR beta sequences in total. Whole-study findings and limits: V- and J-gene trimming of TCR beta was linked (in a later analysis) to a missense DCLRE1C variant.

In germline, CDR1 is SGHRS, CDR2 YFSETQ. There are 15 residues in the CDR3. J lost 5 bases, V lost 4 bases, and 6 bases had no gene match. PCR amplification relied on 60 Vbeta primers (plus 13 Jbeta primers). Measured with immunoSEQ multiplex PCR; TCRdb has only the in-frame clones, and not every one. The profile shows under 200,000 clones, roughly nine tenths of them singletons. On this clone itself: Its target is not known.

This receptor was identified in a woman in her twenties or thirties in good health and CMV-seronegative. Input material: PBMCs. This chain connects TRBV5-1 to TRBJ2-1; 10 nucleotides agree with TRBD2. The CDR3 nucleotides read TGCGCCAGCAGCGAACTAGCGGGATTCCACAATGAGCAGTTCTTC. It specifies CASSELAGFHNEQFF.